The 30 T cell receptor beta chains presented below share a single source sample, sequenced in a study of blood T cell repertoires in COVID-19. TCRdb keeps only in-frame clones here, not all; method: immunoSEQ multiplex PCR. The table lists 250,000 to 300,000 clones, roughly 80% of them singletons. The specimen was PBMCs or T cells enriched from blood (not recorded which). The receptors stem from a man between 40 and 49 years old who had been exposed to COVID-19.

This clone has a single count. V is TRBV7-3 and J is TRBJ1-4; 7 bases fit TRBD1. The V gene's germline CDR1 is SGHTA and CDR2 FQGTGA. The V gene end was trimmed by 5 bases and the J gene end by 8 bases; junction bases not matched to a gene: 8. The CDR3 totals 14 residues. This chain's CDR3 is CASSIKGAGEKLFF. CDR3 DNA sequence: TGTGCCAGCAGCATAAAGGGGGCCGGGGAAAAACTGTTTTTT.

This sequence joins TRBV2 and TRBJ2-1; 8 bases are a match to TRBD2. Losses at the gene ends were 8 bases for V and 7 bases for J; bases not matched to a gene: 13. Germline CDR1 reads SNHLY; CDR2 reads FYNNEI. This CDR3 is built from 15 residues. The CDR3 loop reads CASVLTGGRGNEQFF. The CDR3, as DNA: TGTGCCAGCGTCCTAACGGGAGGGCGCGGAAATGAGCAGTTCTTC.

This chain links TRBV30 with TRBJ1-4; TRBD1 matches at 7 bases. The CDR3 spans 14 residues. Germline loops: CDR1 GTSNPN, CDR2 SVGIG (reference sequence). V gave up 2 bases and J gave up 3 bases; unmatched junction bases: 3. The CDR3 reads CAWSNGQANEKLFF. The CDR3 region has the DNA TGTGCCTGGAGTAATGGACAGGCTAATGAAAAACTGTTTTTT.

This sequence joins TRBV7-9 and TRBJ2-5; 15 positions agree with TRBD2. The junction had 10 bases not matched to a gene; V was cut back by 6 bases and J by 2 bases. This CDR3 has 18 residues. Germline assignment: CDR1 SEHNR and CDR2 FQNEAQ (reference sequence). The CDR3 region is CASSRGTSGRSYQETQYF. The CDR3 DNA follows: TGTGCCAGCAGTCGCGGGACTAGCGGGAGGTCCTATCAAGAGACCCAGTACTTC.

CDR3: CAIGQGVNEKLFF. CDR3 DNA: TGTGCGATCGGACAGGGTGTAAATGAAAAACTGTTTTTT. The chain couples TRBV30 to TRBJ1-4; 8 bases match TRBD1. CDR3 length: 13 residues. The germline V gene has CDR1 GTSNPN and CDR2 SVGIG (reference sequence).

The chain is built from TRBV6-5 and TRBJ1-2, with D possibly TRBD1 on 5 matching bases. Germline assignment: CDR1 MNHEY and CDR2 SVGAGI. The CDR3 spans 13 residues. Trimming removed 8 bases at V and 7 bases at J, with 17 bases between. In DNA form, the CDR3 reads TGTGCCAGCCGGCGGGGGAGTGGGGTTGGCTACACCTTC. Translation gives CASRRGSGVGYTF.

The J gene is TRBJ2-2, the V gene TRBV2; 9 bases align to TRBD2. With 6 bases clipped from V and 6 bases from J, the junction kept 2 bases outside the gene matches. This CDR3 region has 13 residues. CDR1 SNHLY and CDR2 FYNNEI come from the germline V gene. CDR3 sequence (DNA): TGTGCCAGCAGCACTAGCGGGCCCGGGGAGCTGTTTTTT. This gives the protein CASSTSGPGELFF.

The J gene is TRBJ2-3, the V gene TRBV19; D remains unclear. The germline CDR1 and CDR2 sequences are LNHDA and SQIVND (reference sequence). V lost 3 bases and J 6 bases, leaving 10 bases between the germline ends. This CDR3 is built from 13 residues. The CDR3 here is CASSIQAKDTQYF. In DNA, the CDR3 is TGTGCCAGTAGTATTCAGGCCAAGGATACGCAGTATTTT.

V gene TRBV6-5 combines with J gene TRBJ2-7; D uncertain. V lost 0 bases, J lost 5 bases, and 8 bases lay in between. Germline assignment: CDR1 MNHEY and CDR2 SVGAGI. The CDR3 contains 13 residues. CDR3 protein: CASSYSTTNEQYF. Here the CDR3 DNA reads TGTGCCAGCAGTTACTCCACCACTAACGAGCAGTACTTC.

The genes are TRBV5-6 and TRBJ1-4; 8 bases are shared with TRBD1. Germline loops: CDR1 SGHDT, CDR2 YYEEEE. The CDR3 spans 14 residues. V shed 2 bases and J 7 bases; nucleotides not matched to a gene: 4. This CDR3 reads CASSLAGGGEKLFF. CDR3 bases: TGTGCCAGCAGCTTAGCAGGGGGCGGTGAAAAACTGTTTTTT.

This chain joins TRBV7-8 and TRBJ2-1; 7 nucleotides match TRBD1. V trimming: 5 bases; J trimming: 1 base; junction bases outside the gene matches: 8. The CDR3 spans 16 residues. Looked up from germline, CDR1 is SGHVS and CDR2 is FQNEAQ. In DNA, the CDR3 is TGTGCCAGCAGCCCAGAGGGGGCTCCTTCCTACAATGAGCAGTTCTTC. Translated: CASSPEGAPSYNEQFF. The variable domain in full, completed from reference TRBV7-8 and TRBJ2-1, reads GAGVSQSPRYKVAKRGQDVALRCDPISGHVSLFWYQQALGQGPEFLTYFQNEAQLDKSGLPSDRFFAERPEGSVSTLKIQRTQQEDSAVYLCASSPEGAPSYNEQFFGPGTRLTVL.

This chain uses TRBV5-4 with TRBJ1-1, with 9 bases aligning to TRBD1. This CDR3 comprises 12 residues. In germline, CDR1 is SGHNT, CDR2 YYREEE (reference sequence). Trimming at V came to 4 bases and at J to 12 bases, leaving 7 bases not matched to a gene. For the CDR3, the DNA is TGTGCCAGCAGCATCCCCGGGACAGGGACTTTCTTT. Residues: CASSIPGTGTFF.

The rearrangement uses TRBV19 and TRBJ1-2; no reliable D call. This CDR3 is built from 12 residues. Looked up from germline, CDR1 is LNHDA and CDR2 is SQIVND (reference sequence). V shed 9 bases and J shed 7 bases, with 15 bases lying between them. The CDR3 DNA sequence: TGTGCCAGCTCCCGTAATGACTTTGGCTACACCTTC. Protein product: CASSRNDFGYTF.

The chain links TRBV7-9 to TRBJ2-5; D is possibly TRBD1 (5 bases). Trimming took off 1 base at V and 1 base at J, with 7 bases between the two ends. The germline V gene encodes CDR1 SEHNR and CDR2 FQNEAQ (reference sequence). The CDR3 is 14 residues long. The DNA of the CDR3 is TGTGCCAGCAGCTTAGGACAGCCCCAAGAGACCCAGTACTTC. Translated, it gives CASSLGQPQETQYF. The whole variable domain, remainder taken from reference TRBV7-9 and TRBJ2-5, is DTGVSQNPRHKITKRGQNVTFRCDPISEHNRLYWYRQTLGQGPEFLTYFQNEAQLEKSRLLSDRFSAERPKGSFSTLEIQRTEQGDSAMYLCASSLGQPQETQYFGPGTRLLVL.

The chain uses TRBV9 and TRBJ2-1, with 8 bases that match TRBD1. This CDR3 spans 16 amino acids. V lost 0 bases to trimming and J lost 7 bases; unmatched junction nucleotides: 9. Germline values: CDR1 SGDLS, CDR2 YYNGEE. The chain's CDR3 is CASSVDPPTGVNEQFF. The CDR3 bases are TGTGCCAGCAGCGTAGACCCTCCGACAGGGGTGAATGAGCAGTTCTTC.

This clone was detected only a few times. This rearrangement joins TRBV7-8 to TRBJ1-1; the match to TRBD1 covers 7 bases. Per the germline V gene, CDR1 is SGHVS and CDR2 is FQNEAQ. With 5 bases clipped from V and 2 bases from J, the junction kept 5 bases outside the gene matches. The CDR3 sequence is 14 residues long. In DNA, the CDR3 is TGTGCCAGCAGCCGAGGGACAGCCAACACTGAAGCTTTCTTT. Translated: CASSRGTANTEAFF.

The sample holds one count of this clone. The J gene is TRBJ2-5, the V gene TRBV14, with a weak D call TRBD2 (6 bases). V was trimmed by 0 bases and J by 5 bases, leaving 16 bases between them. CDR1 and CDR2 from the germline V gene are SGHDN and FVKESK. CDR3 length equals 16 residues. CDR3 residues: CASSQDISGYGETQYF. In DNA, the CDR3 is TGTGCCAGCAGCCAAGATATCAGCGGGTACGGGGAGACCCAGTACTTC.

DNA for the CDR3: TGTGCCAGCAGAGGACAGGGAGGAATAAACACTGAAGCTTTCTTT. Translating it yields CASRGQGGINTEAFF. The chain is built from TRBV3-1 (or the pseudogene TRBV3-2) and TRBJ1-1, with TRBD1 matching over 8 bases. Looked up from germline, CDR1 is LGHDT and CDR2 is YNNKEL (reference sequence). CDR3 length: 15 residues. V was clipped by 6 bases and J by 2 bases; unmatched bases: 8.

V gene TRBV4-2 combines with J gene TRBJ2-3; D perhaps matches TRBD2 (5 bases). The V and J ends lost 1 base and 4 bases respectively, with 9 bases between them. The length of the CDR3 is 14 residues. From germline, CDR1 is LGHNA and CDR2 YNFKEQ. The CDR3 loop reads CASSQGTGADTQYF. The CDR3 region has the DNA TGTGCCAGCAGCCAAGGGACTGGAGCAGATACGCAGTATTTT.

V is TRBV11-2 and J is TRBJ2-3; 8 bases are shared with TRBD2. After removal of 3 bases from V and 4 bases from J, the junction contained 6 bases not matched to a gene. Germline values: CDR1 SGHAT, CDR2 FQNNGV. CDR3 size: 15 residues. The CDR3, as DNA: TGTGCCAGCAGCTTTCACAGCGGGAGTGCAGATACGCAGTATTTT. Its protein is CASSFHSGSADTQYF.

This clone was recorded a few times. The rearrangement joins TRBV9 to TRBJ2-3, with 13 positions matching TRBD2. The CDR3 is 17 amino acids. CDR1 is SGDLS and CDR2 is YYNGEE in the germline V gene. V shed 0 bases, J shed 3 bases, and the junction held 4 bases outside the gene matches. CDR3 in amino acids: CASSVGLGLAGTDTQYF. The DNA for the CDR3 is TGTGCCAGCAGCGTAGGACTGGGACTAGCGGGGACAGATACGCAGTATTTT.

This chain links TRBV29-1 with TRBJ2-2; D perhaps matches TRBD2 (5 bases). The CDR3 is made up of 14 amino acids. Between the trimmed V and J ends, which lost 1 base and 1 base, there was a span of 7 bases. CDR1 and CDR2 from the germline V gene are SQVTM and ANQGSEA. Here the CDR3 DNA reads TGCAGCGTTGAAGGAGCGGTGAACACCGGGGAGCTGTTTTTT. As protein: CSVEGAVNTGELFF.

The chain couples TRBV10-1 to TRBJ2-3; D is possibly TRBD1 (5 bases). Germline V gene sequence: CDR1 WNHNN, CDR2 SYGVQD (reference sequence). V lost 0 bases and J 4 bases, leaving 8 bases between the germline ends. This CDR3 region has 14 residues. The CDR3 DNA follows: TGCGCCAGCAGTGAGTCCAGGGAAGCAGATACGCAGTATTTT. Translated: CASSESREADTQYF.

The chain recombines TRBV9 with TRBJ1-4, with TRBD1 identical over 7 bases. Germline values: CDR1 SGDLS, CDR2 YYNGEE. The CDR3 sequence is 16 residues long. The ends lost 1 base at V and 1 base at J; junction bases unmatched: 4. The CDR3: CASSVRPGGTNEKLFF. The CDR3 DNA reads TGTGCCAGCAGCGTAAGGCCAGGGGGAACTAATGAAAAACTGTTTTTT.

The V gene is TRBV19, the J gene TRBJ2-1; TRBD2 aligns across 7 bases. J gave up 2 bases and V 3 bases, and 4 bases lay outside the gene matches. Per the germline V gene, CDR1 is LNHDA and CDR2 is SQIVND (reference sequence). The CDR3 contains 15 residues. CDR3 nucleotide sequence: TGTGCCAGTAGTATCCAGGGAGGGACCTACAATGAGCAGTTCTTC. Its translation is CASSIQGGTYNEQFF.

The V call is TRBV7-9, the J call TRBJ1-2; TRBD1 matches 7 bases. The CDR3 is 15 amino acids. The V gene's germline CDR1 is SEHNR and CDR2 FQNEAQ (reference sequence). The ends lost 4 bases at V and 2 bases at J; junction bases unmatched: 7. CDR3 sequence: CASSSYDRANYGYTF. The CDR3, as DNA: TGTGCCAGCAGCTCATACGACAGGGCCAACTATGGCTACACCTTC. The full variable domain, with the rest looked up from reference TRBV7-9 and TRBJ1-2, is DTGVSQNPRHKITKRGQNVTFRCDPISEHNRLYWYRQTLGQGPEFLTYFQNEAQLEKSRLLSDRFSAERPKGSFSTLEIQRTEQGDSAMYLCASSSYDRANYGYTFGSGTRLTVV.

This clone occurred a few times. The chain is built from TRBV4-2 and TRBJ2-2; D is ambiguous. Germline assignment: CDR1 LGHNA and CDR2 YNFKEQ. The CDR3 contains 11 residues. V dropped 4 bases and J dropped 6 bases, with 3 bases sitting between them. The CDR3: CASSLSGELFF. DNA for the CDR3: TGTGCCAGCAGCCTCTCCGGGGAGCTGTTTTTT.

The chain couples TRBV21-1 to TRBJ2-5; the table's D call of TRBD1 was not tested on the DNA. TRBV21-1 is listed as a pseudogene. The CDR3 is 17 amino acids. CDR3 in DNA: TGTGCCAGCAGCGCCAACGAAGGGACAGGGGCTGGGGAGACCCAGTACTTC. Its translation is CASSANEGTGAGETQYF.

Comments on this clone: A read error may account for a junction end that differs from germline. The chain couples TRBV7-7 to TRBJ2-3; no clear D gene. This CDR3 region has 14 residues. Germline CDR1 and CDR2: SSHAT and FNYEAQ (reference sequence). The CDR3 DNA is TGTGCTAGCAGCTTAGATTCTACTGTTGATACGCAGTATTTT. Protein: CASSLDSTVDTQYF.

A single count supports this clone. The V and J genes are TRBV14 and TRBJ2-1, with a possible D match to TRBD1 (5 bases). CDR1 and CDR2 from the germline V gene are SGHDN and FVKESK. The V end was cut by 8 bases, the J end by 6 bases, with 14 bases between. The CDR3 is 13 amino acids. The CDR3 coding sequence is TGTGCCAGCCGGTCCCAGGGTAGCAATGAGCAGTTCTTC. Its protein is CASRSQGSNEQFF. Supplemented by reference TRBV14 and TRBJ2-1, the full variable domain reads EAGVTQFPSHSVIEKGQTVTLRCDPISGHDNLYWYRRVMGKEIKFLLHFVKESKQDESGMPNNRFLAERTGGTYSTLKVQPAELEDSGVYFCASRSQGSNEQFFGPGTRLTVL.